This TCR beta chain stems from a study of blood T cell repertoires in COVID-19. About the study: Acute-phase and convalescent COVID-19 samples originated in the United States, Italy and Spain.

Assay: immunoSEQ multiplex PCR; the TCRdb copy retains only in-frame clones and omits some. The data show 35,000 to 50,000 clones, 82% seen once. Trimming cost V 1 base and J 7 bases, with 13 bases left between them. The germline V gene has CDR1 SGDLS and CDR2 YYNGEE. CDR3 length: 14 residues. The sequence came from a woman in her 70s with acute or convalescent COVID-19. This chain links TRBV9 with TRBJ2-3; D remains ambiguous. What was sequenced was peripheral blood. CDR3 in amino acids: CASSVIHERNTQYF. Written as DNA, the CDR3 is TGTGCCAGCAGCGTAATCCACGAGAGAAATACGCAGTATTTT.